This passage covers 20 T cell receptor beta chains from one sample sequenced in a study of chemoradiotherapy in HPV16-positive cancers. The assay was immunoSEQ multiplex PCR, and TCRdb's table has in-frame clones only and misses some. In the table there are under 15,000 clones, about 91% of which are singletons. Sequenced here: blood, sampled from a patient who underwent chemoradiotherapy. Source of these receptors: a human donor with HPV-associated anogenital cancer.

The chain recombines TRBV28 with TRBJ2-7; no clear D gene. Trimming stripped 3 bases from V and 6 bases from J, with 21 bases between. The CDR3 runs 16 residues. In germline, CDR1 is MDHEN, CDR2 SYDVKM. The CDR3 reads CASSFQYSRPQAEQYF. The CDR3 DNA is TGTGCCAGCAGTTTTCAATACTCCCGGCCGCAGGCCGAGCAGTACTTC.

J is TRBJ1-1 and V is TRBV27, with D possibly TRBD1 on 6 matching bases. The CDR3 loop spans 18 amino acids. Germline loops: CDR1 MNHEY, CDR2 SMNVEV (reference sequence). V lost 5 bases and J lost 0, with 22 bases in between. This CDR3 reads CASSITGLSLNMNTEAFF. The DNA of the CDR3 is TGTGCCAGCAGTATAACAGGGCTCTCCCTGAATATGAACACTGAAGCTTTCTTT.

The V call is TRBV18, the J call TRBJ2-5, with TRBD2 as a possible D gene (6 bases). V was shortened by 3 bases and J by 4 bases, with 12 bases between the two germline ends. Germline values: CDR1 KGHSH, CDR2 LQKENI. The CDR3 contains 14 residues. The CDR3 sequence: CASSPPAGSETQYF. In nucleotides, the CDR3 is TGTGCCAGCTCACCTCCTGCGGGATCAGAGACCCAGTACTTC.

This chain links TRBV2 with TRBJ2-7; 8 bases line up with TRBD1. Germline loops: CDR1 SNHLY, CDR2 FYNNEI. V shed 7 bases, J shed 1 base, and the junction held 6 bases outside the gene matches. The length of the CDR3 is 14 residues. In nucleotides, the CDR3 is TGTGCCAGCACTCGAGACAGGGGTTCCTACGAGCAGTACTTC. Amino acid sequence: CASTRDRGSYEQYF.

This clone was counted only a few times. This chain joins TRBV19 and TRBJ2-2; the match to TRBD2 covers 11 bases. This CDR3 is 16 amino acids long. Germline CDR1 and CDR2: LNHDA and SQIVND (reference sequence). Trimming cost V 9 bases and J 5 bases; bases outside gene matches: 11. CDR3 loop: CARNSGGARRTGELFF. The CDR3 DNA reads as TGTGCCAGGAATAGCGGGGGGGCCCGTAGGACCGGGGAGCTGTTTTTT.

The chain employs TRBV15 and TRBJ2-6; TRBD1 aligns across 9 bases. V was pared by 2 bases and J by 3 bases, with 8 bases of the junction left unmatched. Germline V CDR1 and CDR2: LNHNV, YYDKDF (reference sequence). This CDR3 has 18 residues. The CDR3 DNA is TGTGCCACCAGCAGACCCCCGGGACAGGGAATTGGGGCCAACGTCCTGACTTTC. This gives the protein CATSRPPGQGIGANVLTF.

CDR3 DNA: TGTGCCAGCAGCCAAATGACTAGCGGGGCCACAGATACGCAGTATTTT. As protein: CASSQMTSGATDTQYF. V is TRBV6-6 and J is TRBJ2-3, with TRBD2 identical over 11 bases. CDR1 MNHNY and CDR2 SVGAGI come from the germline V gene (reference sequence). This CDR3 is built from 16 residues. V lost 6 bases to trimming and J lost 2 bases; unmatched junction nucleotides: 7.

This clone was detected a few times. The chain couples TRBV7-9 to TRBJ2-7; possibly TRBD2 for D (6 bases). Germline loops: CDR1 SEHNR, CDR2 FQNEAQ (reference sequence). Trimming took 0 bases from V and 7 from J, leaving 13 bases between them. CDR3 length equals 14 residues. The DNA of the CDR3 is TGTGCCAGCAGCTTAGCCGGGACTCCGAGGGAGCAGTACTTC. As protein: CASSLAGTPREQYF.

The J gene is TRBJ1-3, the V gene TRBV21-1; no check of the table's D call, TRBD1, against the DNA was made. TRBV21-1 is deemed a pseudogene. The CDR3 totals 14 residues. CDR3 loop: CASSKQGWGNTIYF. In nucleotides, the CDR3 is TGTGCCAGCAGCAAACAGGGTTGGGGAAACACCATATATTTT.

This chain joins TRBV6-1 and TRBJ2-1; maybe TRBD2 (6 bases). This CDR3 comprises 16 residues. Germline lookup yields CDR1 MNHNS and CDR2 SASEGT. V was pared by 2 bases and J by 5 bases, with 16 bases between. CDR3 region: CASSETTRSFDNEQFF. The DNA for the CDR3 is TGTGCCAGCAGTGAAACGACTAGAAGTTTCGACAATGAGCAGTTCTTC.

This clone was seen a single time. The J gene is TRBJ1-5, the V gene TRBV4-3; D is uncertain. The germline CDR1 and CDR2 sequences are LGHNA and YSLEER. This CDR3 comprises 15 residues. The germline V and J ends were trimmed by 3 bases and 0 bases, with 9 bases remaining between them. The CDR3 DNA reads as TGCGCCAGCAGCCAGTGGGCGGATAGCAATCAGCCCCAGCATTTT. Translated: CASSQWADSNQPQHF.

The gene calls are TRBV6-6 and TRBJ1-5; tentative D call: TRBD1 (5 bases). The V end lost 7 bases, the J end lost 7 bases, and 20 bases lay between the germline ends. Germline values: CDR1 MNHNY, CDR2 SVGAGI (reference sequence). This CDR3 comprises 15 residues. The CDR3 DNA is TGTGCCAGCACCTCGGTCCGACTCAAGGGGCAGCCCCAGCATTTT. Translation gives CASTSVRLKGQPQHF.

This chain uses TRBV11-2 with TRBJ2-7; D unresolved. V shed 4 bases and J shed 5 bases, with 6 bases lying between them. Germline CDR1 is SGHAT and CDR2 is FQNNGV. This CDR3 is built from 11 residues. The CDR3 bases are TGTGCCAGCAGCTACCGGCACGAGCAGTACTTC. Amino acids: CASSYRHEQYF.

The gene calls are TRBV7-9 and TRBJ1-1; D is uncertain. Germline V gene data show CDR1 as SEHNR and CDR2 as FQNEAQ (reference sequence). This CDR3 comprises 15 residues. V was shortened by 1 base and J by 1 base, with 10 bases between the two germline ends. The CDR3 is CASSLVLAGNTEAFF. CDR3 bases: TGTGCCAGCAGCTTAGTGTTGGCGGGGAACACTGAAGCTTTCTTT.

Here the CDR3 reads CATTLGLDRETQYF. As DNA, the CDR3 is TGTGCCACCACCCTCGGGTTAGACCGAGAGACCCAGTACTTC. This chain connects TRBV15 to TRBJ2-5; D gene ambiguous. The ends were cut back, 7 bases at V and 4 bases at J, with 16 bases in the middle. The CDR3 length is 14 residues. Germline V gives CDR1 LNHNV, CDR2 YYDKDF (reference sequence). The full variable domain, in which reference TRBV15 and TRBJ2-5 provide the parts outside the CDR3, is DAMVIQNPRYQVTQFGKPVTLSCSQTLNHNVMYWYQQKSSQAPKLLFHYYDKDFNNEADTPDNFQSRRPNTSFCFLDIRSPGLGDTAMYLCATTLGLDRETQYFGPGTRLLVL.

The genes are TRBV7-2 and TRBJ2-7, with D uncertain. This CDR3 spans 12 amino acids. Germline V gives CDR1 SGHTA, CDR2 FQGNSA. V was cut by 1 base and J by 2 bases, with 3 bases left in between. The CDR3, as DNA: TGTGCCAGCAGCTTAGGGGCCTACGAGCAGTACTTC. Translated, it gives CASSLGAYEQYF. The full variable domain, completed using reference TRBV7-2 and TRBJ2-7, is GAGVSQSPSNKVTEKGKDVELRCDPISGHTALYWYRQSLGQGLEFLIYFQGNSAPDKSGLPSDRFSAERTGGSVSTLTIQRTQQEDSAVYLCASSLGAYEQYFGPGTRLTVT.

As for this clone: Compared with germline, one end of the junction differs, possibly owing to a read error. The V and J genes are TRBV6-6 and TRBJ1-6, with 7 bases lining up with TRBD1. From germline, CDR1 is MNHNY and CDR2 SVGAGI (reference sequence). The CDR3 is 15 amino acids. CDR3 nucleotide sequence: TGTGCCAGCACCCCCACGACAGGGTATAGTTCACCCCTCCACTTT. Amino acid sequence: CASTPTTGYSSPLHF.

Comment on this clone: At one end, the junction sequence differs from germline, possibly due to a read error. At the DNA level, this CDR3 is encoded by other sequences in the same sample as well. The V call is TRBV7-9, the J call TRBJ1-2; D remains unclear. Germline V gives CDR1 SEHNR, CDR2 FQNEAQ (reference sequence). This CDR3 is 12 amino acids long. The CDR3 DNA sequence: TGCGCCAGCAGCCCCCAGTCCGGCGGCTACACCTTC. Protein sequence: CASSPQSGGYTF. Supplemented by reference TRBV7-9 and TRBJ1-2, the full variable domain reads DTGVSQNPRHKITKRGQNVTFRCDPISEHNRLYWYRQTLGQGPEFLTYFQNEAQLEKSRLLSDRFSAERPKGSFSTLEIQRTEQGDSAMYLCASSPQSGGYTFGSGTRLTVV.

A word on this clone: This sample also contains other DNA sequences that code for the same CDR3. The chain recombines TRBV5-1 with TRBJ2-2, with D uncertain. CDR1 is SGHRS, CDR2 YFSETQ, per germline. Deletions cut 0 bases from V and 1 base from J, with 7 bases between. There are 15 residues in the CDR3. As DNA, the CDR3 is TGCGCCAGCAGCTTGGGCCACCGGAACACCGGGGAGCTGTTTTTT. Its protein product is CASSLGHRNTGELFF.

The chain has TRBV6-5 and TRBJ1-1, with D uncertain. V was cut by 4 bases and J by 7 bases, with 10 bases left in between. Per germline, CDR1 MNHEY and CDR2 SVGAGI. This CDR3 is 12 amino acids long. The CDR3 reads CASSFPPGEAFF. The CDR3 bases are TGTGCCAGCAGTTTCCCGCCGGGTGAAGCTTTCTTT.